The 26 T cell receptor beta chains reported below all come from one sample, sequenced in a study of cytomegalovirus exposure and HLA in healthy donors. PCR involved 60 Vbeta and 13 Jbeta primers. Repertoires were generated with immunoSEQ multiplex PCR, while TCRdb's copy carries only in-frame clones and drops some. Altogether about 200,000 clones are present, 80% to 90% being singletons, with the ten largest covering about 1.7%. Sequencing input: PBMCs. The receptors derive from a man aged 35 to 55 in good health and CMV-seropositive.

This chain uses TRBV18 with TRBJ2-1; 12 bases are shared with TRBD2. CDR3 length: 15 amino acids. The V segment lost 5 bases and the J segment 6 bases; nucleotides outside the gene matches: 5. Germline CDR1 reads KGHSH; CDR2 reads LQKENI. CDR3: CASSGGLAGSNEQFF. The DNA for the CDR3 is TGTGCCAGCTCAGGGGGACTAGCGGGCTCCAATGAGCAGTTCTTC.

The V and J genes are TRBV9 and TRBJ1-2, with 7 bases aligning to TRBD1. CDR3 length: 17 residues. CDR1 and CDR2 (germline): SGDLS, YYNGEE. With 0 bases clipped from V and 0 bases from J, the junction kept 8 bases outside the gene matches. The CDR3, as DNA: TGTGCCAGCAGCGTAGACTCGGGACAGTTAGCTAACTATGGCTACACCTTC. Translated, it gives CASSVDSGQLANYGYTF. The variable domain in full, completed from reference TRBV9 and TRBJ1-2, reads DSGVTQTPKHLITATGQRVTLRCSPRSGDLSVYWYQQSLDQGLQFLIQYYNGEERAKGNILERFSAQQFPDLHSELNLSSLELGDSALYFCASSVDSGQLANYGYTFGSGTRLTVV.

The chain couples TRBV5-1 to TRBJ1-2; 7 bases match TRBD1. Germline CDR1 reads SGHRS; CDR2 reads YFSETQ. V trimming: 3 bases; J trimming: 0 bases; junction bases outside the gene matches: 2. This CDR3 comprises 14 residues. The CDR3: CASSWTGANYGYTF. Here the CDR3 DNA reads TGCGCCAGCAGCTGGACAGGAGCTAACTATGGCTACACCTTC.

With respect to this clone: The sample holds other DNA sequences that translate to the same CDR3. The genes are TRBV9 and TRBJ2-1; 7 bases agree with TRBD2. Germline V gives CDR1 SGDLS, CDR2 YYNGEE. V was clipped by 0 bases and J by 3 bases; unmatched bases: 3. This CDR3 region has 15 residues. The chain's CDR3 is CASSVGASGYNEQFF. CDR3 coding DNA: TGTGCCAGCAGCGTAGGCGCTAGCGGCTACAATGAGCAGTTCTTC.

This chain links TRBV29-1 with TRBJ2-3, with 8 nucleotides matching TRBD1. The junction had 2 bases not matched to a gene; V was cut back by 3 bases and J by 0 bases. This CDR3 comprises 14 residues. Germline V gene sequence: CDR1 SQVTM, CDR2 ANQGSEA. DNA for the CDR3: TGCAGCGTTGACCGGGACAGGAGCACAGATACGCAGTATTTT. Protein sequence: CSVDRDRSTDTQYF.

The rearrangement links TRBV28 to TRBJ2-7; 7 nucleotides align to TRBD2. With V trimmed by 3 bases and J by 2 bases, 13 bases remained unmatched. The CDR3 is 17 amino acids. Germline V gives CDR1 MDHEN, CDR2 SYDVKM. The CDR3 loop reads CASSFYTGEGGPYEQYF. Written as DNA, the CDR3 is TGTGCCAGCAGTTTCTACACTGGGGAGGGAGGCCCCTACGAGCAGTACTTC. Drawing the rest from reference TRBV28 and TRBJ2-7, the complete variable domain is DVKVTQSSRYLVKRTGEKVFLECVQDMDHENMFWYRQDPGLGLRLIYFSYDVKMKEKGDIPEGYSVSREKKERFSLILESASTNQTSMYLCASSFYTGEGGPYEQYFGPGTRLTVT.

This chain connects TRBV6-9 to TRBJ2-3, with 8 bases aligning to TRBD1. Trimming removed 2 bases from V and 5 bases from J; junction bases left unmatched: 15. The CDR3 extends over 18 amino acids. Germline loops: CDR1 MNHGY, CDR2 SVAAGI. CDR3 sequence (DNA): TGTGCCAGCAGTTATCGCCCCACCGGGACAGGCTCCGGAGATACGCAGTATTTT. Amino acids: CASSYRPTGTGSGDTQYF.

The CDR3 region has the DNA TGTGCCAGCAGCTTACGCGGACAGAACTACGAGCAGTACTTC. This codes for CASSLRGQNYEQYF. V and J are TRBV11-2 and TRBJ2-7; D might be TRBD1 (6 bases). This CDR3 contains 14 residues. Looked up from germline, CDR1 is SGHAT and CDR2 is FQNNGV. Trimming removed 2 bases from V and 3 bases from J, with 11 bases in between.

This chain joins TRBV19 and TRBJ2-3; TRBD2 matches at 16 bases. V shed 7 bases, J shed 6 bases, and the junction held 7 bases outside the gene matches. The CDR3 spans 16 residues. CDR1 is LNHDA, CDR2 SQIVND, per germline (reference sequence). The CDR3 nucleotides read TGTGCCAGTAAAGGGACTAGCGGGAGGGCCGCGGATACGCAGTATTTT. Translating it yields CASKGTSGRAADTQYF.

The V and J genes are TRBV27 and TRBJ1-4; D unclear. Germline V gene sequence: CDR1 MNHEY, CDR2 SMNVEV (reference sequence). This CDR3 comprises 15 residues. Trimming removed 4 bases at V and 5 bases at J, with 14 bases between. As DNA, the CDR3 is TGTGCCAGCAGTTCTGGACGGCGGGTGAATGAAAAACTGTTTTTT. This gives the protein CASSSGRRVNEKLFF.

On this clone: At one end the junction does not follow the germline gene, possibly because of a read error. The chain employs TRBV6-5 and TRBJ2-6, with TRBD1 matching over 7 bases. Germline V gene lookup returns CDR1 MNHEY and CDR2 SVGAGI. This CDR3 is 15 amino acids long. The DNA for the CDR3 is TGTGCCAGCAGTCGACAGGGCTCTGGGGCCAACGGCCTGACTTTC. As protein: CASSRQGSGANGLTF.

V usage is TRBV6-1 and J usage is TRBJ1-5; D ambiguous. The germline gives CDR1 MNHNS, CDR2 SASEGT. This CDR3 spans 15 amino acids. Trimming left V 6 bases short and J 0 bases short, with 12 bases between. DNA for the CDR3: TGTGCCAGCAGCCAGAGAGGGAATAGCAATCAGCCCCAGCATTTT. Translated: CASSQRGNSNQPQHF.

This chain links TRBV30 with TRBJ1-3, with 8 nucleotides matching TRBD1. The germline V gene encodes CDR1 GTSNPN and CDR2 SVGIG (reference sequence). The CDR3 is 16 amino acids. J was trimmed by 0 bases and V by 1 base; bases with no gene match: 5. The CDR3 spells CAWSGQGTSSGNTIYF. DNA for the CDR3: TGTGCCTGGAGTGGACAGGGGACGAGCTCTGGAAACACCATATATTTT.

V and J are TRBV6-6 and TRBJ2-7; D ambiguous. CDR1 MNHNY and CDR2 SVGAGI come from the germline V gene (reference sequence). The CDR3 has 15 residues. V was shortened by 1 base and J by 3 bases, with 13 bases between the two germline ends. The CDR3 nucleotides are TGTGCCAGCAGTTACTTGCCTATCGCCGACTACGAGCAGTACTTC. This encodes CASSYLPIADYEQYF.

This rearrangement joins TRBV6-1 to TRBJ1-2; D might be TRBD1 (5 bases). CDR1 and CDR2 from the germline V gene are MNHNS and SASEGT. V lost 0 bases, J lost 4 bases, and 12 bases lay in between. The CDR3 runs to 15 residues. The CDR3: CASSEALGASYGYTF. The DNA for the CDR3 is TGTGCCAGCAGTGAAGCTCTAGGGGCATCCTATGGCTACACCTTC.

The chain has TRBV23-1 and TRBJ1-2; D is perhaps TRBD1 (5 bases). TRBV23-1 is an ORF, with its function uncertain. V lost 0 bases and J lost 2, with 7 bases in between. The CDR3 has 14 residues. DNA of the CDR3: TGCGCCAGCAGTCAATCGCGGACAAACTATGGCTACACCTTC. This codes for CASSQSRTNYGYTF.

The chain has TRBV19 and TRBJ2-1; 7 bases match TRBD1. The V gene's germline CDR1 is LNHDA and CDR2 SQIVND (reference sequence). Trimming cost V 4 bases and J 5 bases; bases outside gene matches: 5. The CDR3 loop spans 14 amino acids. The CDR3 region has the DNA TGTGCCAGTAGTAAAGGGACAGTAGACAATGAGCAGTTCTTC. Encoded protein: CASSKGTVDNEQFF.

The rearrangement joins TRBV7-2 to TRBJ2-7; 7 bases are a match to TRBD2. Losses at the gene ends were 0 bases for V and 2 bases for J; bases not matched to a gene: 1. This CDR3 spans 14 amino acids. From germline, CDR1 is SGHTA and CDR2 FQGNSA. This CDR3 is CASSLAGGAYEQYF. The CDR3 coding sequence is TGTGCCAGCAGCTTAGCGGGAGGGGCCTACGAGCAGTACTTC. Based on the CDR3 plus reference TRBV7-2 and TRBJ2-7, the full variable domain is GAGVSQSPSNKVTEKGKDVELRCDPISGHTALYWYRQSLGQGLEFLIYFQGNSAPDKSGLPSDRFSAERTGGSVSTLTIQRTQQEDSAVYLCASSLAGGAYEQYFGPGTRLTVT.

V gene TRBV5-1 combines with J gene TRBJ2-3, with a weak D call TRBD1 (5 bases). This CDR3 comprises 14 residues. Germline assignment: CDR1 SGHRS and CDR2 YFSETQ. Trimming took off 5 bases at V and 1 base at J, with 11 bases between the two ends. CDR3 DNA: TGCGCCAGCAGGCAGGGATCCGGCACAGATACGCAGTATTTT. Amino acids: CASRQGSGTDTQYF.

This clone was detected a few times. This rearrangement joins TRBV4-3 to TRBJ2-2, with 8 bases identical to TRBD2. With 1 base clipped from V and 3 bases from J, the junction kept 4 bases outside the gene matches. The CDR3 is 16 amino acids. Per the germline V gene, CDR1 is LGHNA and CDR2 is YSLEER. The CDR3 protein is CASSQVGREDTGELFF. CDR3 in DNA: TGCGCCAGCAGCCAAGTGGGGCGGGAGGACACCGGGGAGCTGTTTTTT.

V and J are TRBV5-6 and TRBJ2-3, with D maybe TRBD2 (6 bases). Germline V CDR1 and CDR2: SGHDT, YYEEEE. V dropped 0 bases and J dropped 5 bases, with 10 bases sitting between them. The CDR3 totals 14 residues. CDR3 sequence reads: CASSLDGGRDTQYF. The CDR3 DNA reads TGTGCCAGCAGCTTGGATGGGGGGAGAGATACGCAGTATTTT.

CDR3 region: CASSALAGSYNEQFF. CDR3 DNA: TGTGCCAGCAGCGCTCTAGCGGGGTCCTACAATGAGCAGTTCTTC. The chain carries TRBV5-5 and TRBJ2-1, with 9 bases identical to TRBD2. With 4 bases clipped from V and 1 base from J, the junction kept 3 bases outside the gene matches. Germline V CDR1 and CDR2: SGHKS, YYEKEE (reference sequence). The CDR3 has 15 amino acids.

This clone has just one count. V gene TRBV9 combines with J gene TRBJ1-2; possible D gene TRBD1, 5 bases. In germline, CDR1 is SGDLS, CDR2 YYNGEE. V lost 3 bases to trimming and J lost 3 bases, with 15 bases between them. The CDR3 extends over 15 amino acids. CDR3 residues: CASSGGGQGYYGYTF. CDR3 sequence (DNA): TGTGCCAGCAGCGGGGGCGGTCAGGGCTACTATGGCTACACCTTC.

The chain joins TRBV27 to TRBJ2-1; perhaps TRBD1 as D (6 bases). Germline V gene data show CDR1 as MNHEY and CDR2 as SMNVEV (reference sequence). This CDR3 is 16 amino acids long. Trimming stripped 3 bases from V and 7 bases from J, with 19 bases between. CDR3 nucleotides: TGTGCCAGCAGTTTTACTACCACAGGGCAAGGGAATGAGCAGTTCTTC. Its protein product is CASSFTTTGQGNEQFF.

In this sample, this clone turned up once. The CDR3 nucleotides are TGTGCCAGCAGTGCAGGATCGTACAATGAGCAGTTCTTC. Residues: CASSAGSYNEQFF. The J gene is TRBJ2-1, the V gene TRBV2, with D unclear. V shed 4 bases and J shed 4 bases, with 8 bases lying between them. In germline, CDR1 is SNHLY, CDR2 FYNNEI. The CDR3 runs to 13 residues.

The genes are TRBV30 and TRBJ1-2; maybe TRBD1 (5 bases). V lost 3 bases to trimming and J lost 3 bases, with 14 bases between them. The CDR3 is 14 amino acids. Per germline, CDR1 GTSNPN and CDR2 SVGIG (reference sequence). The DNA for the CDR3 is TGTGCCTGGAGCGCCTCGACAGATTACTATGGCTACACCTTC. This codes for CAWSASTDYYGYTF.